The rows below give T cell receptor beta chains drawn from one sample of a study of CD8+CD57+ T cells in acquired aplastic anemia. Each CDR3 protein gets one entry after TCRdb re-called the reads with MiXCR. The sample lists about 180,000 distinct CDR3 sequences; roughly 63% were seen once. Sequenced input: sorted CD4+, CD8+, or CD8+CD57+ T cells (not recorded which) from PBMCs. These receptors all come from a human donor with aplastic anemia. CDR3s include the opening cysteine and the closing phenylalanine or tryptophan.

v_gene: TRBV10-2; j_gene: TRBJ2-3; CDR3aa: CASSEAMGAGGTDTQYF
v_gene: TRBV5-1; j_gene: TRBJ1-1; CDR3aa: CASSGGGDTEAFF
v_gene: TRBV7-9; j_gene: TRBJ2-3; CDR3aa: CASSPSRRSTDTQYF
v_gene: TRBV5-5; j_gene: TRBJ2-2; CDR3aa: CASSLEWVVGTGELFF
v_gene: TRBV7-8; j_gene: TRBJ1-2; CDR3aa: CASSSTTGIAYGYTF
v_gene: TRBV10-1; j_gene: TRBJ2-3; CDR3aa: CASSQTGTSTQYF
v_gene: TRBV19; j_gene: TRBJ1-2; CDR3aa: CASSTVGVGYGYTF
v_gene: TRBV11-2; j_gene: TRBJ2-2; CDR3aa: CASSLDNTGELFF
v_gene: TRBV3-1; j_gene: TRBJ2-1; CDR3aa: CASSLSRTGAYNEQFF
v_gene: TRBV5-1; j_gene: TRBJ1-1; CDR3aa: CASSLGIGVNTEAFF
v_gene: TRBV27; j_gene: TRBJ2-1; CDR3aa: CASSLYIPGASSYNEQFF
v_gene: TRBV15; j_gene: TRBJ2-1; CDR3aa: CATSRGTIPSEQFF
v_gene: TRBV29-1; j_gene: TRBJ2-7; CDR3aa: CSVEVSYEQYF
v_gene: TRBV5-1; j_gene: TRBJ1-1; CDR3aa: CASSPRGQGIVNTEAFF
v_gene: TRBV5-1; j_gene: TRBJ1-1; CDR3aa: CASSLDWGRNTEAFF
v_gene: TRBV2; j_gene: TRBJ1-1; CDR3aa: CASSEASEVMNTEAFF
v_gene: TRBV20-1; j_gene: TRBJ2-7; CDR3aa: CSARDHSYEQYF